These 5 T cell receptor beta chains came from one sample sequenced in a study of T cells after yellow fever vaccination. TCRdb itself ran the 5' RACE reads through MiXCR, one entry per CDR3 protein. The sample lists 500,000 to 700,000 distinct CDR3 sequences; roughly 21% were seen once. The sequencing here drew on PBMCs, taken 15 days after the yellow fever booster vaccination. The receptor set was obtained from a man between 25 and 39 years old who received the YFV17D yellow fever vaccine.

V is TRBV9 and J is TRBJ2-7, with 7 bases identical to TRBD2. The junction had 15 bases not matched to a gene; V was cut back by 3 bases and J by 3 bases. The CDR3 is 17 amino acids. The V gene's germline CDR1 is SGDLS and CDR2 YYNGEE. In DNA form, the CDR3 reads TGTGCCAGCAGCGCTACAAAAGGGGCTAGCGGAAGCTACGAGCAGTACTTC. It encodes CASSATKGASGSYEQYF.

In this sample, this clonotype turned up many times. This sequence joins TRBV5-1 and TRBJ2-1, with 7 nucleotides matching TRBD1. The CDR3 sequence is 15 residues long. Germline V gives CDR1 SGHRS, CDR2 YFSETQ. With V trimmed by 3 bases and J by 5 bases, 8 bases remained unmatched. For the CDR3, the DNA is TGCGCCAGCAGCTCCACAGACAGGGCCAACAATGAGCAGTTCTTC. This gives the protein CASSSTDRANNEQFF.

This clonotype came up a few times. This chain links TRBV5-1 with TRBJ2-5; 7 positions agree with TRBD2. The CDR3 has 15 amino acids. Germline CDR1 SGHRS, CDR2 YFSETQ. The junction had 7 bases not matched to a gene; V was cut back by 3 bases and J by 2 bases. In nucleotides, the CDR3 is TGCGCCAGCAGCTATTCCGGGACTACTCAAGAGACCCAGTACTTC. Residues: CASSYSGTTQETQYF.

The chain couples TRBV6-1 to TRBJ2-5; a possible D gene is TRBD1 (7 bases). The CDR3 runs to 15 residues. The V gene's germline CDR1 is MNHNS and CDR2 SASEGT. V was pared by 8 bases and J by 1 base, with 17 bases between. The CDR3 loop reads CASVRGAGIQETQYF. Written as DNA, the CDR3 is TGTGCCAGCGTCAGGGGGGCCGGAATCCAAGAGACCCAGTACTTC.

This clonotype was observed a handful of times. J is TRBJ2-5 and V is TRBV29-1; no clear D. The CDR3 covers 12 residues. Germline V CDR1 and CDR2: SQVTM, ANQGSEA. Between the trimmed V and J ends, which lost 5 bases and 2 bases, there was a span of 9 bases. The CDR3 reads CSVSTDQETQYF. CDR3 coding DNA: TGCAGCGTTTCTACAGATCAAGAGACCCAGTACTTC.